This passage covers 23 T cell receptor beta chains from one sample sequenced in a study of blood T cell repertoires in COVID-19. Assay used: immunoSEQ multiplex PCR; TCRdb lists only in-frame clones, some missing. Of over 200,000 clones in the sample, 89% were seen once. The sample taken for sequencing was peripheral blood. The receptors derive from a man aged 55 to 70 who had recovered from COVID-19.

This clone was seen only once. CDR3 coding DNA: TGCGCCAGCAGCCAAGATAAAGCGTCTTGGAGCGAGCAGTACTTC. Translating it yields CASSQDKASWSEQYF. The rearrangement links TRBV4-3 to TRBJ2-7; D not certain. Germline CDR1 LGHNA, CDR2 YSLEER. The CDR3 has 15 residues. With 0 bases removed from V and 6 bases from J, the gap between germline ends came to 15 bases.

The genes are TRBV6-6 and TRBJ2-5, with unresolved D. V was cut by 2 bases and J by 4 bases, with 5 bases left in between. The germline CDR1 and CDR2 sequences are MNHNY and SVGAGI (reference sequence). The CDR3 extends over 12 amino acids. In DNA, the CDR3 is TGTGCCAGCAGTTACGCGCGAGAGACCCAGTACTTC. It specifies CASSYARETQYF.

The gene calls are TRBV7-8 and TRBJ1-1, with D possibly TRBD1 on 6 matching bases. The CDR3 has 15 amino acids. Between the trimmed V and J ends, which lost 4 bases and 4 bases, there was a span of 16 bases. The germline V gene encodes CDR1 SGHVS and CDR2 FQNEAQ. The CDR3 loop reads CASSSMGASRTEAFF. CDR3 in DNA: TGTGCCAGCAGCTCCATGGGGGCGTCCCGCACTGAAGCTTTCTTT.

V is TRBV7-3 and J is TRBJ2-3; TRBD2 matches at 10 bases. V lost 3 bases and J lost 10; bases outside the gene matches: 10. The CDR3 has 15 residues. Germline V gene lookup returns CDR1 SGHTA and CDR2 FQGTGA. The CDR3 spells CASSFGSGRASAQYF. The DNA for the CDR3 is TGTGCCAGCAGCTTTGGAAGCGGGAGGGCTTCTGCGCAGTATTTT.

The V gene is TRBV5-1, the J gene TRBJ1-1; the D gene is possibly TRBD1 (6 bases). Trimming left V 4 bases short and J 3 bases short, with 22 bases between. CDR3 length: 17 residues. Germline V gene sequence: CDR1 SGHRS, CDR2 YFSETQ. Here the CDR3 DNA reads TGCGCCAGCAGCCTGGAGGGGGTTGGAAATGGGTACACTGAAGCTTTCTTT. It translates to CASSLEGVGNGYTEAFF.

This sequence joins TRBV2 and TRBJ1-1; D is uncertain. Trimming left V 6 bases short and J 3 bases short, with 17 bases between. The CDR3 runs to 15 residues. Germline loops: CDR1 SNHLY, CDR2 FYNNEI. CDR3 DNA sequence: TGTGCCAGCAGCCGATTACTCGGAGGTGACACTGAAGCTTTCTTT. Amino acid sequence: CASSRLLGGDTEAFF.

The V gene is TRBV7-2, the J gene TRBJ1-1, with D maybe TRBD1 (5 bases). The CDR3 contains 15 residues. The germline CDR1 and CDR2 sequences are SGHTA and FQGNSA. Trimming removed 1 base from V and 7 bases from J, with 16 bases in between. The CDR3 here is CASSLEGSPSNEAFF. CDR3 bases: TGTGCCAGCAGCTTAGAGGGGTCGCCCTCGAATGAAGCTTTCTTT.

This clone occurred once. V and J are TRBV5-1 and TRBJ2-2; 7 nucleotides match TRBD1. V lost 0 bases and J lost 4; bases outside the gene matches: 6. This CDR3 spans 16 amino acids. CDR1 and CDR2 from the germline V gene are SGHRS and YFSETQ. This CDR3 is CASSLVWTGVTGELFF. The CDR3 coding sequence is TGCGCCAGCAGCTTGGTATGGACAGGTGTCACCGGGGAGCTGTTTTTT.

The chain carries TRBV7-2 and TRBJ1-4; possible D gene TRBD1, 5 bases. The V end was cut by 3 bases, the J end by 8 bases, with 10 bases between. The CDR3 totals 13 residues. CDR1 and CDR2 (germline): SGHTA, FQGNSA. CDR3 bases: TGTGCCAGCAGCTTCACAGGTGGGGAAAAACTGTTTTTT. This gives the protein CASSFTGGEKLFF.

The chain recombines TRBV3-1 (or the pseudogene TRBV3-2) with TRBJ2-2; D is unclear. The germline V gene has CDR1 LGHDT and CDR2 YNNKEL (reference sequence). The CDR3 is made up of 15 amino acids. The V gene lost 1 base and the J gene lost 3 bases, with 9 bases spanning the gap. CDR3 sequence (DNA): TGTGCCAGCAGCCAAGGAGGTCCCTACACCGGGGAGCTGTTTTTT. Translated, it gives CASSQGGPYTGELFF.

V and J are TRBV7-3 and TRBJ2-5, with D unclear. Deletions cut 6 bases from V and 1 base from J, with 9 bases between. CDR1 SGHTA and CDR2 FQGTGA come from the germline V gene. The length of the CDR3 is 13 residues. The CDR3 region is CASSPDSQETQYF. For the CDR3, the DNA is TGTGCCAGCAGTCCTGATAGCCAAGAGACCCAGTACTTC.

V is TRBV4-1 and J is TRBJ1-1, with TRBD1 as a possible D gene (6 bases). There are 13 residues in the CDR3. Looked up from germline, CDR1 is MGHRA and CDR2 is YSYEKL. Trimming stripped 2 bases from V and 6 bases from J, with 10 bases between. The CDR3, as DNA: TGCGCCAGCAGCCAATACAGGGACGCTGAAGCTTTCTTT. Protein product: CASSQYRDAEAFF.

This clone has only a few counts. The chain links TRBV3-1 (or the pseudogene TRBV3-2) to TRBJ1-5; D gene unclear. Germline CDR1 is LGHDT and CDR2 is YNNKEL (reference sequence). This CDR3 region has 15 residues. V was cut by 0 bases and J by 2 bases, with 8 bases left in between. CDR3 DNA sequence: TGTGCCAGCAGCCAAGATTTCTCCGGCAATCAGCCCCAGCATTTT. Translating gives CASSQDFSGNQPQHF.

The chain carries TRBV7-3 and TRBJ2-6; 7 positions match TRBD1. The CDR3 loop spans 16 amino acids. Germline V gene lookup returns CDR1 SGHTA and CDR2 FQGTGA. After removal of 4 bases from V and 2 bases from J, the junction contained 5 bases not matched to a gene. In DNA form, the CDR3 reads TGTGCCAGCAGCTGGGGGACAGTCCCTGGGGCCAACGTCCTGACTTTC. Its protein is CASSWGTVPGANVLTF.

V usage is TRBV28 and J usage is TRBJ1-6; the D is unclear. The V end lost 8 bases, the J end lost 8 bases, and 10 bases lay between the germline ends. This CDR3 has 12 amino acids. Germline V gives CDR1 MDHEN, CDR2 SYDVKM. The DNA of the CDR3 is TGTGCCAGCCTTCCCCGGGATTCACCCCTCCACTTT. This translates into CASLPRDSPLHF.

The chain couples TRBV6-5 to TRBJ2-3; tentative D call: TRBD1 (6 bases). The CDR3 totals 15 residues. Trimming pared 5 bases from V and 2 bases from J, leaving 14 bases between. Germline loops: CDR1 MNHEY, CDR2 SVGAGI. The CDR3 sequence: CASSKYRADTDTQYF. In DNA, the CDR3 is TGTGCCAGCAGTAAGTACAGGGCGGACACAGATACGCAGTATTTT.

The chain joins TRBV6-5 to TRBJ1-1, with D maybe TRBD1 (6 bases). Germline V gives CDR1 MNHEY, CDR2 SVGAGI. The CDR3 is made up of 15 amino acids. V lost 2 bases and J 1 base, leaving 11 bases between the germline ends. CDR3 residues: CASSYGGARNTEAFF. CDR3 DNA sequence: TGTGCCAGCAGTTACGGGGGGGCTAGGAACACTGAAGCTTTCTTT.

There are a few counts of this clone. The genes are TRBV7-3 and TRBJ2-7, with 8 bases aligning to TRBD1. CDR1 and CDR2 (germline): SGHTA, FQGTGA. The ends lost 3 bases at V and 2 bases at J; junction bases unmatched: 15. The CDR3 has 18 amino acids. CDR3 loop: CASSLNAPSPTGAYEQYF. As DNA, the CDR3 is TGTGCCAGCAGCTTGAATGCCCCCTCACCGACAGGGGCCTACGAGCAGTACTTC.

The CDR3 DNA is TGTGCCTCCGGGAGCGGTTGGAGCACAGATACGCAGTATTTT. Protein sequence: CASGSGWSTDTQYF. The chain uses TRBV30 and TRBJ2-3, with D perhaps matching TRBD2 (6 bases). The V and J ends lost 7 bases and 0 bases respectively, with 14 bases between them. CDR3 length: 14 residues. Looked up from germline, CDR1 is GTSNPN and CDR2 is SVGIG (reference sequence).

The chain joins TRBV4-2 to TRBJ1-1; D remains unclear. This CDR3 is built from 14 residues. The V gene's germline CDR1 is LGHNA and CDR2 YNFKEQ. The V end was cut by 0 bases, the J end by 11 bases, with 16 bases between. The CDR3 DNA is TGTGCCAGCAGCCAAGATAGAGAAGTCCTTTGGGCTTTCTTT. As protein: CASSQDREVLWAFF.

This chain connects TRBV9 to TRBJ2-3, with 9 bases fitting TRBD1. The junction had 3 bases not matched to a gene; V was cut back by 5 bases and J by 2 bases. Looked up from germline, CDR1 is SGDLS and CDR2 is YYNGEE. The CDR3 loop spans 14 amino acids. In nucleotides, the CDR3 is TGTGCCAGCAGTTACAGGGGGCACACAGATACGCAGTATTTT. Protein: CASSYRGHTDTQYF.

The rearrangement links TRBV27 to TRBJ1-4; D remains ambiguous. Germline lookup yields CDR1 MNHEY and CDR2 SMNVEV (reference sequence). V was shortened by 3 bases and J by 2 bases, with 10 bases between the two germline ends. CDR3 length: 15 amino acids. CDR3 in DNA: TGTGCCAGCAGTTTCCTCCGTGCGACTAATGAAAAACTGTTTTTT. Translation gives CASSFLRATNEKLFF.

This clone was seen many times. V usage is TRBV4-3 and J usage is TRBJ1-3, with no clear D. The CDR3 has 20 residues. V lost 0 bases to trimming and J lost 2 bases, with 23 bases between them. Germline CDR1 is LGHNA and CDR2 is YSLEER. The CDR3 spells CASSQDLIRLVEGAGNTIYF. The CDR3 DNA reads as TGCGCCAGCAGCCAAGATCTGATCAGGTTGGTTGAAGGCGCTGGAAACACCATATATTTT.